The source of this T cell receptor (beta chain) is a study of blood T cell repertoires in COVID-19. Study at large: The cDNA or gDNA used as material had been derived from T cells, B-cell-depleted T cells, or PBMCs.

As handled by the study authors: Cell counts per sample came from amplifying reference gene primers. Data came from immunoSEQ multiplex PCR; TCRdb stores just in-frame clones and leaves some out. D and trimming come from the DNA, and the V and J calls and clone size come from that table. The data hold 110,000 to 150,000 clones, with about nine tenths observed a single time. Self-reported history from a screening survey and questionnaire set each donor's cohort. The CDR3 has 15 residues. CDR1 is SGHVS, CDR2 FQNEAQ, per germline. Trimming removed 5 bases from V and 5 bases from J; junction bases left unmatched: 11.

Sequencing was done on a sample of PBMCs or T cells enriched from blood (not recorded which). The sequence was collected from a man in his fifties or sixties who had recovered from COVID-19. The J gene is TRBJ2-7, the V gene TRBV7-8, with 8 bases matching TRBD1. This chain's CDR3 is CASSTGRQGFHEQYF. CDR3 DNA: TGTGCCAGCAGCACCGGGAGACAGGGGTTCCACGAGCAGTACTTC.